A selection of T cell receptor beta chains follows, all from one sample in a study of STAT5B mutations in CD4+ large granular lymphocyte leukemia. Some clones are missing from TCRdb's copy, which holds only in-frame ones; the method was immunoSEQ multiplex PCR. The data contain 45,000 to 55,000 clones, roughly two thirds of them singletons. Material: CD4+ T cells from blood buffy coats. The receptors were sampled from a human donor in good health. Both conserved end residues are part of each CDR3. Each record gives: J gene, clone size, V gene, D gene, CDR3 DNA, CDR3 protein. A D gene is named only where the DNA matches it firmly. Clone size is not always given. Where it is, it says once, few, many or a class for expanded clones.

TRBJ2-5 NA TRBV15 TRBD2 TGTGCTACCAGCCCACGACTAGCGGGGGGGTTGGAGACCCAGTACTTC CATSPRLAGGLETQYF
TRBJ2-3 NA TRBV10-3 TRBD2 TGTGCCATCAGTGAGTTATTAGCGGGGGCCCTTTCTAGCACAGATACGCAGTATTTT CAISELLAGALSSTDTQYF
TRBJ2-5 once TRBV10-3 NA TGTGCCATCAGTCGAGCCGGGGACCAAGAGACCCAGTACTTC CAISRAGDQETQYF
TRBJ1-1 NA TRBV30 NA TGTGCCTGGAGTCGCCAGGAGAACACTGAAGCTTTCTTT CAWSRQENTEAFF
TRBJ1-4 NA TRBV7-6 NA TGTGCCAGCAGCTCGAGGGCAGGGGATAATGAAAAACTGTTTTTT CASSSRAGDNEKLFF
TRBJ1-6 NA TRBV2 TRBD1 TGTGCCAGCAGCGACCTAGGACAGGGCGGTTCACCCCTCCACTTT CASSDLGQGGSPLHF
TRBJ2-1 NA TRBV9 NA TGTGCCAGCAGCGTAGCCGTACAGGGTTCCCACAATGAGCAGTTCTTC CASSVAVQGSHNEQFF
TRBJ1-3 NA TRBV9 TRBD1 TGTGCCAGCAGCCTTCAACAGGGGGCTGGAAACACCATATATTTT CASSLQQGAGNTIYF
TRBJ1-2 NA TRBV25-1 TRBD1 TGTGCCAGCAGTGTTTCGGGGACAGGGTTTCTCGGCTACACCTTC CASSVSGTGFLGYTF
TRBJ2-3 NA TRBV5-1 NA TGCGCCAGCAGCTTGGGGGGCATGGCAGATACGCAGTATTTT CASSLGGMADTQYF
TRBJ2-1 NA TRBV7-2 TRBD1 TGTGCCAGCAGGCCAGTTCCGGGACAGGGGAGGGGGCAGTTCTTC CASRPVPGQGRGQFF
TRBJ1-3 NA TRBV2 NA TGTGCCAGCAGTGAGGGCGGGGCCCTCTATTTTGGAAACACCATATATTTT CASSEGGALYFGNTIYF
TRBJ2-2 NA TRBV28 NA TGTGCCAGCAGTCCCGGGTGGACCGGGGAGCTGTTTTTT CASSPGWTGELFF
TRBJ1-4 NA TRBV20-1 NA TGCAGTGCTAGCAGGGAAAAACTGTTTTTT CSASREKLFF
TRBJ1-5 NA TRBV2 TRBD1 TGTGCCAGCAGTGAACAGGGGGCAGATCAGCCCCAGCATTTT CASSEQGADQPQHF
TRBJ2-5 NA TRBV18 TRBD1 TGTGCCAGCTCGCCTACAGGGGTGGAGACCCAGTACTTC CASSPTGVETQYF
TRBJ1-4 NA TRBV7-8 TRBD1 TGTGCCAGCAGCCTGGGACAGGGGGAAAAACTGTTTTTT CASSLGQGEKLFF
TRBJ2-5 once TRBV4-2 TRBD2 TGTGCCAGCAGCCAACAACACGGGACTAGCGGGGTGGAGGAGACCCAGTACTTC CASSQQHGTSGVEETQYF
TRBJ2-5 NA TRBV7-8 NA TGTGCCAGCAGCGCTAGGGCGACTCTACCAGGGGTAGAGACCCAGTACTTC CASSARATLPGVETQYF
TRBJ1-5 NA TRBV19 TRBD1 TGTGCCAGTAGTATTGCCGGGACAGGGGGCGGACAGCCCCAGCATTTT CASSIAGTGGGQPQHF
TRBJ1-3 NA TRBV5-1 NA TGCGCCAGCAGCCCGGACTCTGGAAACACCATATATTTT CASSPDSGNTIYF
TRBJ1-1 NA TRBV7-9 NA TGTGCCAGCAGCTCCCGGACGGACACTGAAGCTTTCTTT CASSSRTDTEAFF
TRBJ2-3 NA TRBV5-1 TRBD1 TGCGCCAGCAGCCCCGGGACAGGGGGTGGTACGCAGTATTTT CASSPGTGGGTQYF
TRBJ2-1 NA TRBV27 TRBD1 TGTGCCAGCAGTAAACCGGGACAGGGGCTGGATGAGCAGTTCTTC CASSKPGQGLDEQFF
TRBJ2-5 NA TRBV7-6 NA TGTGCCAGCAGCCTCATGGATGGCTCCCAAGAGACCCAGTACTTC CASSLMDGSQETQYF
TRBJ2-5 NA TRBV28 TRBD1 TGTGCCAGCAGGGGACAGGGGGCGGAGACCCAGTACTTC CASRGQGAETQYF
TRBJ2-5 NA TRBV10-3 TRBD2 TGTGCCATCAGGGGACTAGCGGGGGATGAGACCCAGTACTTC CAIRGLAGDETQYF
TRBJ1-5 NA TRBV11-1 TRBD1 TGTGCCAGCAGCTTCAGGGGGCAGGATCAGCCCCAGCATTTT CASSFRGQDQPQHF